This paragraph covers one TCR beta chain sequence. Symptom resolution, clearance, or two negative PCRs marked donors in Cohort 3 as recovered. The trim removed 7 bases at V and 6 bases at J, leaving 9 bases unmatched. CDR3 length equals 14 residues. CDR1 is KGHDR and CDR2 is SFDVKD in the germline V gene. The sample is drawn from a study of blood T cell repertoires in COVID-19. Generated by immunoSEQ multiplex PCR, the TCRdb table keeps only in-frame clones and is missing some. The repertoire includes some 350,000 clones, roughly 87% of them detected once, and under 3% sits in the top ten. This clonotype was obtained from a woman aged 25 to 45 who had recovered from COVID-19. Sequenced input: PBMCs or T cells enriched from blood (not recorded which). This chain links TRBV24-1 with TRBJ1-2, with 8 bases identical to TRBD1. The CDR3 sequence is CATSPGGASDGYTF. CDR3 DNA sequence: TGTGCCACCAGCCCAGGGGGCGCCTCGGATGGCTACACCTTC.